Shown below are 2 T cell receptor beta chains from a single sample sequenced in a study of blood T cell repertoires in COVID-19. Assay used: immunoSEQ multiplex PCR; TCRdb lists only in-frame clones, some missing. The sample yields roughly 150,000 clones, under 90% seen once. Input material: peripheral blood. These receptors all stem from a human donor in a cohort sampled during active COVID-19.

The genes are TRBV19 and TRBJ1-2, with 11 bases matching TRBD1. Germline CDR1 LNHDA, CDR2 SQIVND (reference sequence). V trimming: 3 bases; J trimming: 8 bases; junction bases outside the gene matches: 8. The CDR3 length is 15 residues. The CDR3: CASSMFEGQGVGYTF. Written as DNA, the CDR3 is TGTGCCAGTAGTATGTTCGAGGGACAGGGGGTCGGCTACACCTTC.

The J gene is TRBJ1-5, the V gene TRBV28; 7 nucleotides match TRBD1. Trimming cost V 2 bases and J 6 bases; bases outside gene matches: 4. The germline V gene has CDR1 MDHEN and CDR2 SYDVKM. CDR3 length equals 14 residues. The CDR3 bases are TGTGCCAGCAGTTTACGAACAGGGGTTCAGCCCCAGCATTTT. It translates to CASSLRTGVQPQHF.